This T cell receptor (beta chain) was captured by sequencing in a study of blood T cell repertoires in COVID-19. The V gene's germline CDR1 is SGHVS and CDR2 FQNEAQ. This CDR3 spans 14 amino acids. Deletions cut 2 bases from V and 7 bases from J, with 11 bases between. The method was immunoSEQ multiplex PCR; TCRdb's version includes in-frame clones alone and lacks a portion of them. The table has 70,000 to 80,000 clones, about 80% seen once. The gene calls are TRBV7-8 and TRBJ1-4; D uncertain. The clonotype originates from a human donor in a cohort sampled during active COVID-19. The sample was peripheral blood. The CDR3 region is CASSLPGIGEKLFF. Written as DNA, the CDR3 is TGTGCCAGCAGCTTACCCGGGATTGGTGAAAAACTGTTTTTT.